The sequence of this T cell receptor beta chain was determined in a study of CD8 T cells in Susac syndrome. RNA was extracted with the RNeasy kit, and a quantity of about 0.45 to 1 ug was reverse transcribed using random hexamers. It was immunoSEQ multiplex PCR that amplified TCR beta CDR3 across 54 Vbeta and 13 Jbeta. TCRdb called the immunoSEQ multiplex PCR reads again in MiXCR, with one record for every CDR3 protein. The sample lists approximately 180,000 distinct CDR3 sequences; almost 96% were seen once. The CDR3 runs to 14 residues. Germline V gene sequence: CDR1 SGDLS, CDR2 YYNGEE. V dropped 0 bases and J dropped 0 bases, with 6 bases sitting between them. The study sequenced TCR beta in blood CD8+ and CD4+ T cells.

This chain joins TRBV9 and TRBJ2-5; D call uncertain. Sequencing was performed on CD4+ T cells from PBMCs. The source is a human donor with multiple sclerosis. CDR3 protein: CASSVGPHQETQYF. DNA for the CDR3: TGTGCCAGCAGCGTAGGGCCCCACCAAGAGACCCAGTACTTC.